This T cell receptor (beta chain) is drawn from a study of T cells in Graves' hyperthyroidism and ophthalmopathy. This clonotype was seen only a few times. Amplified regions were TCR beta CDR3 sequences from RNA transcripts. With the HTBI primer set, the TCR CDR3 went through a first round of RT-PCR. MiXCR, run by TCRdb on the multiplex PCR reads, gives a single entry per CDR3 protein. The sample includes 470,000 or so distinct CDR3 sequences, around 20% of them seen just once. CDR1 is SGHRS, CDR2 YFSETQ, per germline. CDR3 length equals 14 residues. V was pared by 4 bases and J by 2 bases, with 13 bases between.

The sample was blood. The chain carries TRBV5-1 and TRBJ2-7; no reliable D call. The receptor comes from a man aged 18-30 years with Graves' hyperthyroidism. CDR3 sequence (DNA): TGCGCCAGCAGCCTTACCGGGCCAACCTACGAGCAGTACTTC. Residues: CASSLTGPTYEQYF.